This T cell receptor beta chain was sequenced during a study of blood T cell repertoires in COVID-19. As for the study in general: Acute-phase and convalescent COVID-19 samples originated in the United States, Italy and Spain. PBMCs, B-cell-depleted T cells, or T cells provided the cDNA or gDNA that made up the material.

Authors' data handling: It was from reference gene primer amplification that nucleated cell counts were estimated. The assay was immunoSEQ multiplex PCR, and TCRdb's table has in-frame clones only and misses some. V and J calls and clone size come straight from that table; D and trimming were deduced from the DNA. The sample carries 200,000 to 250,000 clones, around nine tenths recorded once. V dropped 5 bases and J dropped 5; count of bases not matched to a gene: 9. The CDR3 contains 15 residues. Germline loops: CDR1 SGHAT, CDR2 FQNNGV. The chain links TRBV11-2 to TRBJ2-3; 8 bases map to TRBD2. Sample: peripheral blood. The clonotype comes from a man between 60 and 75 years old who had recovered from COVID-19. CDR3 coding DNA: TGTGCCAGCAGCCGACGGCGGGGGGCGGGAGATACGCAGTATTTT. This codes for CASSRRRGAGDTQYF.